This passage covers 5 T cell receptor beta chains from one sample sequenced in a study of T cells in Graves' hyperthyroidism and ophthalmopathy. TCR beta CDR3 sequences were amplified from RNA transcripts. Primed by the HTBI set, a first-round RT-PCR was run on the TCR CDR3. TCRdb re-called the multiplex PCR reads through MiXCR, storing one row per CDR3 protein. The table has a few hundred thousand distinct CDR3 sequences, roughly 19% seen once; the top ten hold approximately 35%. Sequences were obtained from blood. These receptors all stem from a man in his forties or fifties with Graves' ophthalmopathy.

V is TRBV28 and J is TRBJ1-5; TRBD1 is a possible D gene (6 bases). CDR1 is MDHEN, CDR2 SYDVKM, per germline. The V end lost 3 bases, the J end lost 9 bases, and 15 bases lay between the germline ends. CDR3 length: 14 amino acids. The CDR3 spells CASSFGGGVGPQHF. DNA for the CDR3: TGTGCCAGCAGTTTTGGTGGGGGCGTGGGGCCCCAGCATTTT.

This chain uses TRBV18 with TRBJ2-3, with D possibly matching TRBD1 (5 bases). Trimming pared 3 bases from V and 6 bases from J, leaving 22 bases between. In germline, CDR1 is KGHSH, CDR2 LQKENI. The CDR3 runs 17 residues. The CDR3 sequence: CASSPQTAGPDGDTQYF. CDR3 nucleotide sequence: TGTGCCAGCTCACCCCAGACAGCCGGGCCGGACGGCGATACGCAGTATTTT.

This clonotype was recorded many times. The chain joins TRBV5-5 to TRBJ1-5, with 8 bases fitting TRBD1. V lost 1 base to trimming and J lost 5 bases; unmatched junction nucleotides: 8. Germline V gene sequence: CDR1 SGHKS, CDR2 YYEKEE (reference sequence). This CDR3 has 16 residues. The CDR3, as DNA: TGTGCCAGCAGCTTGTTGCGGACAGGGACTGATCAGCCCCAGCATTTT. Translating it yields CASSLLRTGTDQPQHF.

This clonotype appeared a few times. The chain links TRBV30 to TRBJ2-3; the D gene is possibly TRBD2 (7 bases). CDR3 length: 15 residues. The V end lost 3 bases, the J end lost 5 bases, and 18 bases lay between the germline ends. The germline gives CDR1 GTSNPN, CDR2 SVGIG (reference sequence). The CDR3 region has the DNA TGTGCCTGGAGCCCCGGAGGGGGGGGCGGAGATACGCAGTATTTT. Translated: CAWSPGGGGGDTQYF.

The rearrangement links TRBV6-1 to TRBJ2-1; the D is unclear. The germline gives CDR1 MNHNS, CDR2 SASEGT. This CDR3 comprises 15 residues. Trimming shortened V by 5 bases and J by 9 bases, and 20 bases separated the two germline ends. CDR3 in DNA: TGTGCCAGCAGTTATGGGATATCCAGGCCTAGTGAGCAGTTCTTC. It yields the protein CASSYGISRPSEQFF.